This entry lists 20 T cell receptor beta chains sequenced from one sample in a study of cytomegalovirus exposure and HLA in healthy donors. A multiplex PCR was run with 60 Vbeta primers and 13 Jbeta primers. Clones were read by immunoSEQ multiplex PCR, and TCRdb kept only the in-frame ones, dropping some. The sample shows roughly 200,000 clones, 77% of them seen only once. Sequenced input: PBMCs. These receptor sequences come from a woman aged 55 to 70 in good health and CMV-seropositive.

This clone was detected a few times. This chain uses TRBV6-4 with TRBJ2-2; TRBD2 agrees at 9 bases. The germline CDR1 and CDR2 sequences are MRHNA and SNTAGT. The CDR3 totals 17 residues. V lost 0 bases and J lost 1; bases outside the gene matches: 3. The CDR3 here is CASSDSGRGGNTGELFF. The CDR3 region has the DNA TGTGCCAGCAGTGACTCGGGGCGGGGGGGGAACACCGGGGAGCTGTTTTTT.

The chain uses TRBV5-1 and TRBJ2-1; 7 bases line up with TRBD1. The germline CDR1 and CDR2 sequences are SGHRS and YFSETQ. This CDR3 is built from 11 residues. J gave up 12 bases and V 4 bases, and 4 bases lay outside the gene matches. In nucleotides, the CDR3 is TGCGCCAGCAGCATCCGGGACAGGCAGTTCTTC. Encoded protein: CASSIRDRQFF.

The chain uses TRBV9 and TRBJ1-6; possible D gene TRBD1, 5 bases. This CDR3 comprises 14 residues. V was cut by 0 bases and J by 9 bases, with 10 bases left in between. Per the germline V gene, CDR1 is SGDLS and CDR2 is YYNGEE. The chain's CDR3 is CASSVGGEGSPLHF. The CDR3 region has the DNA TGTGCCAGCAGCGTAGGGGGGGAAGGTTCACCCCTCCACTTT.

The CDR3 DNA sequence: TGTGCCAGTACCGGACAGGGGGCTTCCTACAATGAGCAGTTCTTC. Its protein is CASTGQGASYNEQFF. This sequence joins TRBV19 and TRBJ2-1, with TRBD1 identical over 11 bases. The ends lost 7 bases at V and 1 base at J; junction bases unmatched: 3. The CDR3 totals 15 residues. CDR1 and CDR2 (germline): LNHDA, SQIVND (reference sequence). Complete variable domain (other parts from reference TRBV19 and TRBJ2-1): DGGITQSPKYLFRKEGQNVTLSCEQNLNHDAMYWYRQDPGQGLRLIYYSQIVNDFQKGDIAEGYSVSREKKESFPLTVTSAQKNPTAFYLCASTGQGASYNEQFFGPGTRLTVL.

The chain employs TRBV28 and TRBJ1-2; D might be TRBD1 (5 bases). The V and J ends lost 3 bases and 3 bases respectively, with 20 bases between them. The CDR3 spans 17 residues. Germline V lookup: CDR1 MDHEN, CDR2 SYDVKM. The DNA for the CDR3 is TGTGCCAGCAGTTTCTCAGGGTTCTTGGGTCAGGACTATGGCTACACCTTC. It codes for CASSFSGFLGQDYGYTF.

This chain connects TRBV19 to TRBJ2-2; D unclear. V lost 9 bases and J lost 1, with 15 bases in between. This CDR3 comprises 15 residues. CDR1 is LNHDA and CDR2 is SQIVND in the germline V gene (reference sequence). CDR3 DNA sequence: TGTGCCAGCAAGGTCCAGGTAAAGAACACCGGGGAGCTGTTTTTT. Its translation: CASKVQVKNTGELFF.

This clone was observed a few times. The rearrangement joins TRBV19 to TRBJ1-5; 10 nucleotides match TRBD1. With 6 bases clipped from V and 3 bases from J, the junction kept 8 bases outside the gene matches. This CDR3 comprises 16 residues. Germline V gene data show CDR1 as LNHDA and CDR2 as SQIVND (reference sequence). The CDR3, as DNA: TGTGCCAGTAGGGGCTCTGGGACAGGGGCCAATCAGCCCCAGCATTTT. Protein product: CASRGSGTGANQPQHF.

J is TRBJ2-7 and V is TRBV7-3, with D possibly being TRBD2 (7 bases). Per germline, CDR1 SGHTA and CDR2 FQGTGA. CDR3 size: 16 residues. V lost 2 bases, J lost 3 bases, and 17 bases lay in between. The CDR3 reads CASSLGGAGGGYEQYF. The CDR3, as DNA: TGTGCCAGCAGCTTAGGGGGGGCGGGCGGCGGCTACGAGCAGTACTTC.

CDR3 protein: CASSYIGTGIPEAFF. The CDR3 DNA reads as TGTGCCAGCAGTTACATCGGGACAGGGATCCCTGAAGCTTTCTTT. The chain has TRBV6-5 and TRBJ1-1; 9 nucleotides align to TRBD1. In germline, CDR1 is MNHEY, CDR2 SVGAGI. This CDR3 region has 15 residues. V lost 2 bases and J lost 6; bases outside the gene matches: 7.

The rearrangement joins TRBV9 to TRBJ2-1; D is perhaps TRBD1 (6 bases). Trimming took off 6 bases at V and 4 bases at J, with 17 bases between the two ends. Germline V CDR1 and CDR2: SGDLS, YYNGEE. There are 15 residues in the CDR3. For the CDR3, the DNA is TGTGCCAGCACCCAAGAGGGGGACCGATACAATGAGCAGTTCTTC. This sequence encodes CASTQEGDRYNEQFF.

This clone is a singleton in its sample. The chain combines TRBV18 with TRBJ1-1; D not resolved. Trimming removed 0 bases from V and 0 bases from J, with 8 bases in between. CDR1 is KGHSH and CDR2 is LQKENI in the germline V gene. CDR3 length equals 15 residues. CDR3 in amino acids: CASSPPSVMNTEAFF. The DNA for the CDR3 is TGTGCCAGCTCACCACCGTCCGTTATGAACACTGAAGCTTTCTTT.

The chain uses TRBV10-3 and TRBJ1-4, with D uncertain. The CDR3 contains 13 residues. Germline assignment: CDR1 ENHRY and CDR2 SYGVKD. V was clipped by 7 bases and J by 4 bases, with 10 bases between them. CDR3 amino acids: CAIKDGLNEKLFF. The CDR3, as DNA: TGTGCCATCAAAGACGGACTTAATGAAAAACTGTTTTTT.

The chain has TRBV5-1 and TRBJ2-7, with a weak D call TRBD1 (7 bases). V lost 4 bases, J lost 4 bases, and 18 bases lay in between. The CDR3 spans 15 residues. Germline V gene sequence: CDR1 SGHRS, CDR2 YFSETQ. CDR3: CASSPRGQDYYEQYF. CDR3 nucleotide sequence: TGCGCCAGCAGCCCGAGAGGACAGGACTATTACGAGCAGTACTTC.

The chain uses TRBV19 and TRBJ2-6, with D possibly being TRBD2 (6 bases). Trimming left V 3 bases short and J 2 bases short, with 8 bases between. Per the germline V gene, CDR1 is LNHDA and CDR2 is SQIVND (reference sequence). The CDR3 extends over 15 amino acids. As DNA, the CDR3 is TGTGCCAGTAGTATTTCGGGGGCTGGGGCCAACGTCCTGACTTTC. It translates to CASSISGAGANVLTF.

The rearrangement links TRBV4-1 to TRBJ2-1, with 9 bases identical to TRBD2. CDR1 is MGHRA and CDR2 is YSYEKL in the germline V gene. This CDR3 has 18 residues. Germline trimming cut 4 bases from V and 3 bases from J; bases unmatched to any gene: 13. In nucleotides, the CDR3 is TGCGCCAGCAGCCTGGCAAACCCCAGCGGGAGGTTCTACAATGAGCAGTTCTTC. As protein: CASSLANPSGRFYNEQFF.

The J gene is TRBJ2-2, the V gene TRBV7-2, with D unresolved. Trimming removed 5 bases at V and 8 bases at J, with 9 bases between. The CDR3 loop spans 12 amino acids. Per the germline V gene, CDR1 is SGHTA and CDR2 is FQGNSA. This CDR3 reads CASSHRRGELFF. The DNA of the CDR3 is TGTGCCAGCAGCCACCGCAGGGGGGAGCTGTTTTTT.

This clone has a handful of counts. Here the CDR3 DNA reads TGCGCCAGCAGCTTGAGAAGGAGGGGTGGCACTGAAGCTTTCTTT. Its protein is CASSLRRRGGTEAFF. This chain links TRBV5-1 with TRBJ1-1; maybe TRBD1 (5 bases). Germline V lookup: CDR1 SGHRS, CDR2 YFSETQ. The CDR3 extends over 15 amino acids. Trimming took off 1 base at V and 4 bases at J, with 14 bases between the two ends. Complete variable domain (other parts from reference TRBV5-1 and TRBJ1-1): KAGVTQTPRYLIKTRGQQVTLSCSPISGHRSVSWYQQTPGQGLQFLFEYFSETQRNKGNFPGRFSGRQFSNSRSEMNVSTLELGDSALYLCASSLRRRGGTEAFFGQGTRLTVV.

The chain combines TRBV7-9 with TRBJ1-4; 10 bases fit TRBD1. The CDR3 extends over 17 amino acids. The germline CDR1 and CDR2 sequences are SEHNR and FQNEAQ (reference sequence). V lost 4 bases and J lost 3; bases outside the gene matches: 8. CDR3 DNA sequence: TGTGCCAGCAGCTCAAATACCGGGACAGGGGCTAATGAAAAACTGTTTTTT. Translating it yields CASSSNTGTGANEKLFF. The variable domain in full, completed from reference TRBV7-9 and TRBJ1-4, reads DTGVSQNPRHKITKRGQNVTFRCDPISEHNRLYWYRQTLGQGPEFLTYFQNEAQLEKSRLLSDRFSAERPKGSFSTLEIQRTEQGDSAMYLCASSSNTGTGANEKLFFGSGTQLSVL.

The CDR3: CASSARETQYF. CDR3 DNA: TGTGCCAGCAGCGCACGCGAAACCCAGTACTTC. This rearrangement joins TRBV9 to TRBJ2-5; no clear D gene. The CDR3 runs to 11 residues. V lost 3 bases and J lost 8, with 8 bases in between. The V gene's germline CDR1 is SGDLS and CDR2 YYNGEE.

This chain connects TRBV13 to TRBJ2-2; TRBD2 is a possible D gene (6 bases). V lost 3 bases and J 3 bases, leaving 20 bases between the germline ends. Germline-derived CDR1 and CDR2 are PRHDT and FYEKMQ (reference sequence). The CDR3 contains 18 residues. The CDR3 bases are TGTGCCAGCAGCTTGTTTTCCGCTCCGGGACTTGACACCGGGGAGCTGTTTTTT. This codes for CASSLFSAPGLDTGELFF.